These 6 T cell receptor beta chains came from one sample sequenced in a study of shared clonotypes between healthy human individuals. Naive CD8 cells, CD45RO-negative and positively selected for CCR7, excluded terminally differentiated effector memory CD45RA+ cells. Measured with immunoSEQ multiplex PCR; TCRdb has only the in-frame clones, and not every one. This sample has about 1,800,000 clones, with approximately 94% found just once. Input material: naive CD8+ T cells sorted from blood. The receptors originated from a young man in good health.

CDR3 DNA: TGTGCCAGCAGTTTAGACAGGGAGGTTGGGGAGACCCAGTACTTC. Amino acid sequence: CASSLDREVGETQYF. The chain is built from TRBV28 and TRBJ2-5; perhaps TRBD1 as D (7 bases). The CDR3 extends over 15 amino acids. CDR1 is MDHEN, CDR2 SYDVKM, per germline. V was pared by 2 bases and J by 5 bases, with 15 bases between.

The table lists this clone with a few counts. V usage is TRBV6-1 and J usage is TRBJ1-2; 8 bases fit TRBD1. CDR3 length: 12 residues. J lost 6 bases, V lost 6 bases, and 3 bases had no gene match. Looked up from germline, CDR1 is MNHNS and CDR2 is SASEGT. The CDR3 DNA is TGTGCCAGCAGAGTGACAGGGGATGGCTACACCTTC. Translated: CASRVTGDGYTF.

V usage is TRBV2 and J usage is TRBJ1-1, with D tentatively TRBD1 (6 bases). Germline V gene data show CDR1 as SNHLY and CDR2 as FYNNEI. The CDR3 sequence is 16 residues long. V dropped 6 bases and J dropped 5 bases, with 22 bases sitting between them. The CDR3 DNA reads as TGTGCCAGCAGGACTTCGGACAGCCCGTCTTTGACTGAAGCTTTCTTT. Translating gives CASRTSDSPSLTEAFF. The variable domain in full, completed from reference TRBV2 and TRBJ1-1, reads EPEVTQTPSHQVTQMGQEVILRCVPISNHLYFYWYRQILGQKVEFLVSFYNNEISEKSEIFDDQFSVERPDGSNFTLKIRSTKLEDSAMYFCASRTSDSPSLTEAFFGQGTRLTVV.

Only a few counts were recorded for this clone. V gene TRBV2 combines with J gene TRBJ1-2; D is possibly TRBD1 (5 bases). The V end was cut by 9 bases, the J end by 10 bases, with 18 bases between. This CDR3 region has 12 residues. Germline assignment: CDR1 SNHLY and CDR2 FYNNEI. The chain's CDR3 is CASHSSGTDYTF. Here the CDR3 DNA reads TGTGCCAGTCATTCGTCAGGGACTGACTACACCTTC.

In the case of this clone: The sample has other DNA sequences that encode this CDR3 too. The genes are TRBV11-2 and TRBJ1-3; maybe TRBD1 (5 bases). Trimming removed 3 bases from V and 0 bases from J, with 9 bases in between. The CDR3 loop spans 15 amino acids. Germline V CDR1 and CDR2: SGHAT, FQNNGV. The CDR3 DNA sequence: TGTGCCAGCAGCTTGGGACGGAGCTCTGGAAACACCATATATTTT. It encodes CASSLGRSSGNTIYF.

The chain joins TRBV4-1 to TRBJ2-7; TRBD1 might be the D (6 bases). This CDR3 is 15 amino acids long. Trimming removed 2 bases at V and 2 bases at J, with 13 bases between. Per germline, CDR1 MGHRA and CDR2 YSYEKL. CDR3 amino acids: CASSQSQDRAYEQYF. The CDR3, as DNA: TGCGCCAGCAGCCAATCCCAGGACAGAGCCTACGAGCAGTACTTC.